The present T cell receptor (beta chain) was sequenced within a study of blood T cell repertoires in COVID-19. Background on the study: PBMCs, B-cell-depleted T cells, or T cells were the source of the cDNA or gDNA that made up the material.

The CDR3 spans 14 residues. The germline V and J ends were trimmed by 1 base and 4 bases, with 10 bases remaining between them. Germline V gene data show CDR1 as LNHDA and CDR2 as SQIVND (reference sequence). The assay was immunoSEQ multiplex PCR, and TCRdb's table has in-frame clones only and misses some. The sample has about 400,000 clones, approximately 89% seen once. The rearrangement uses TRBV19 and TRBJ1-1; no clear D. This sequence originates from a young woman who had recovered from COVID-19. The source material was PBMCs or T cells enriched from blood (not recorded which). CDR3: CASSIAGEGTEAFF. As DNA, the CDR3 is TGTGCCAGTAGTATAGCCGGGGAAGGCACTGAAGCTTTCTTT.